The clone carrying this TCR gamma chain was seen a few times. Its antigen is still unknown. This sample is drawn from a study of Vδ1+ human thymocytes. Extracted RNA was reverse transcribed into cDNA. Multiplex PCR used pooled V-gene forward primers and a constant-region reverse primer to amplify CDR3s. TCRdb re-analyzed the multiplex PCR reads via CATT. The sample carries tens of thousands of gamma-chain clones, 20% to 25% recorded once. Study outcomes and limitations: In the thymus, TRG and TRD repertoires looked highly polyclonal with Gaussian CDR3 lengths.

The CDR3 runs to 13 residues. Trimming at V came to 1 base and at J to 7 bases, leaving 7 bases not matched to a gene. From germline, CDR1 is VINAFY and CDR2 YDVSNSKD. The chain uses TRGV5 and TRGJ1 or TRGJ2. This receptor was identified in a boy in the first two years of life who had congenital heart surgery. Source material: Vdelta1+ gamma-delta thymocytes from the thymus. Documented subset: FACS-sorted CD3+ TCRalphabeta- TCRVdelta1+ TCRVdelta2- thymocytes. CDR3 in DNA: TGTGCCACCTGGGACAGCCCGAGGTATAAGAAACTCTTT. Protein sequence: CATWDSPRYKKLF.